What follows are 30 T cell receptor beta chains derived from one specimen sequenced in a study of early stage breast cancer tumors. Sequencing used immunoSEQ multiplex PCR; TCRdb keeps in-frame clones, though not all of them. The profile shows tens of thousands of clones, 74% of them singletons. The sample was blood. These receptors came from a person aged 40 to 50 with breast cancer.

This sequence joins TRBV27 and TRBJ2-7; D is possibly TRBD2 (6 bases). Germline values: CDR1 MNHEY, CDR2 SMNVEV (reference sequence). This CDR3 is 14 amino acids long. Trimming removed 2 bases from V and 5 bases from J, with 13 bases in between. DNA for the CDR3: TGTGCCAGCAGTTTAGCGGGACCGTGGAACGAGCAGTACTTC. Protein sequence: CASSLAGPWNEQYF.

The chain combines TRBV6-4 with TRBJ1-5; maybe TRBD1 (5 bases). The CDR3 loop spans 13 amino acids. Germline V gives CDR1 MRHNA, CDR2 SNTAGT. V was cut by 4 bases and J by 6 bases, with 10 bases left in between. CDR3 amino acids: CASSVDGAQPQHF. CDR3 nucleotides: TGTGCCAGCAGTGTCGATGGGGCTCAGCCCCAGCATTTT.

A single count supports this clone. The chain combines TRBV29-1 with TRBJ2-7; the match to TRBD2 covers 8 bases. Trimming cost V 6 bases and J 2 bases; bases outside gene matches: 6. Looked up from germline, CDR1 is SQVTM and CDR2 is ANQGSEA. The length of the CDR3 is 13 residues. CDR3 loop: CSVSSGGPYEQYF. The CDR3 DNA reads as TGCAGCGTCTCATCGGGAGGGCCCTACGAGCAGTACTTC.

The chain uses TRBV7-9 and TRBJ2-2; 10 bases are shared with TRBD2. The CDR3 spans 15 residues. V was pared by 5 bases and J by 6 bases, with 6 bases of the junction left unmatched. The V gene's germline CDR1 is SEHNR and CDR2 FQNEAQ (reference sequence). The CDR3 protein is CASSLGLAEAGELFF. The CDR3 DNA follows: TGTGCCAGCAGCCTCGGACTAGCGGAGGCCGGGGAGCTGTTTTTT.

V is TRBV7-9 and J is TRBJ1-1; D unresolved. CDR1 SEHNR and CDR2 FQNEAQ come from the germline V gene (reference sequence). The CDR3 runs 13 residues. Trimming left V 7 bases short and J 2 bases short, with 11 bases between. The CDR3 here is CASTPVDNTEAFF. In DNA, the CDR3 is TGTGCCAGCACCCCTGTGGATAACACTGAAGCTTTCTTT.

The chain joins TRBV29-1 to TRBJ1-1; D call uncertain. V was cut by 5 bases and J by 5 bases, with 9 bases left in between. This CDR3 has 11 residues. The germline V gene encodes CDR1 SQVTM and CDR2 ANQGSEA. The CDR3 DNA reads TGCAGCGTTCGGCTGGAAACTGAAGCTTTCTTT. Encoded protein: CSVRLETEAFF.

This sequence joins TRBV29-1 and TRBJ2-3; no reliable D call. V shed 4 bases and J shed 1 base, with 9 bases lying between them. This CDR3 is built from 13 residues. Germline-derived CDR1 and CDR2 are SQVTM and ANQGSEA. As DNA, the CDR3 is TGCAGCGTTGTTGTCATAGGCACAGATACGCAGTATTTT. Encoded protein: CSVVVIGTDTQYF.

V usage is TRBV7-9 and J usage is TRBJ2-1, with a tentative D call TRBD2 (5 bases). CDR3 length equals 17 residues. In germline, CDR1 is SEHNR, CDR2 FQNEAQ (reference sequence). V lost 5 bases, J lost 5 bases, and 22 bases lay in between. The CDR3: CASSPTPGERRHNEQFF. CDR3 coding DNA: TGTGCCAGCAGCCCCACCCCCGGGGAGCGTCGCCACAATGAGCAGTTCTTC.

J is TRBJ1-4 and V is TRBV7-6; 9 bases align to TRBD1. Germline trimming cut 5 bases from V and 7 bases from J; bases unmatched to any gene: 5. Germline CDR1 reads SGHVS; CDR2 reads FNYEAQ. The CDR3 sequence is 14 residues long. In DNA, the CDR3 is TGTGCCAGCAGCCTGGGACAGGGATTTGAAAAACTGTTTTTT. It yields the protein CASSLGQGFEKLFF.

As for this clone: A junction end diverges from the germline sequence, so it may reflect a read error. The chain employs TRBV10-3 and TRBJ1-5; D is possibly TRBD1 (5 bases). This CDR3 has 14 residues. Germline V gene sequence: CDR1 ENHRY, CDR2 SYGVKD. The CDR3 reads CAISKSQVDQPQHF. The CDR3 DNA reads as TGTGCCATCAGTAAGTCACAGGTGGATCAGCCCCAGCATTTT.

The chain carries TRBV9 and TRBJ2-1; D gene ambiguous. The ends were cut back, 0 bases at V and 12 bases at J, with 13 bases in the middle. Per germline, CDR1 SGDLS and CDR2 YYNGEE. The CDR3 has 13 amino acids. This CDR3 is CASSVGQDQGQFF. Here the CDR3 DNA reads TGTGCCAGCAGCGTAGGCCAGGACCAAGGGCAGTTCTTC.

The chain carries TRBV2 and TRBJ1-2, with D possibly matching TRBD1 (5 bases). The CDR3 loop spans 14 amino acids. The V end was cut by 2 bases, the J end by 2 bases, with 9 bases between. Germline CDR1 SNHLY, CDR2 FYNNEI. The CDR3 nucleotides read TGTGCCAGCAGTGAAACAGGTTTAAACTATGGCTACACCTTC. It specifies CASSETGLNYGYTF.

This sequence joins TRBV28 and TRBJ2-3, with 7 bases aligning to TRBD2. The CDR3 has 15 residues. V lost 7 bases and J lost 5; bases outside the gene matches: 12. Germline CDR1 and CDR2: MDHEN and SYDVKM. CDR3 in amino acids: CASNARGNLLDTQYF. In DNA form, the CDR3 reads TGTGCCAGCAATGCGCGGGGGAACCTACTAGATACGCAGTATTTT.

This chain joins TRBV25-1 and TRBJ2-1, with 8 bases fitting TRBD2. The CDR3 is 13 amino acids. Unmatched junction bases numbered 2, after V lost 6 bases and J lost 4 bases. CDR1 is MGHDK and CDR2 is SYGVNS in the germline V gene. DNA of the CDR3: TGTGCCAGCAGACTAGCGGAGTACAATGAGCAGTTCTTC. It is translated as CASRLAEYNEQFF.

This clone was observed a few times. The chain combines TRBV25-1 with TRBJ2-2, with 10 bases lining up with TRBD2. CDR1 is MGHDK, CDR2 SYGVNS, per germline. The CDR3 runs to 16 residues. V was pared by 5 bases and J by 3 bases, with 6 bases of the junction left unmatched. Here the CDR3 DNA reads TGTGCCAGCAGTCCCCACGGACTAGCGGACACCGGGGAGCTGTTTTTT. Protein product: CASSPHGLADTGELFF.

The count of this clone is one. The V gene is TRBV7-2, the J gene TRBJ1-3, with D unclear. The germline gives CDR1 SGHTA, CDR2 FQGNSA. The V and J ends lost 4 bases and 0 bases respectively, with 7 bases between them. The CDR3 length is 14 residues. The CDR3 loop is CASSSRLSGNTIYF. The CDR3 region has the DNA TGTGCCAGCAGCTCCCGTCTCTCTGGAAACACCATATATTTT.

J is TRBJ1-1 and V is TRBV7-3, with D perhaps TRBD1 (6 bases). Germline V gene lookup returns CDR1 SGHTA and CDR2 FQGTGA. The CDR3 spans 15 residues. Trimming cost V 2 bases and J 3 bases, with 13 bases left between them. CDR3 sequence (DNA): TGTGCCAGCAGCTTATCCCGACAGGCCGACACTGAAGCTTTCTTT. Translation: CASSLSRQADTEAFF.

The V call is TRBV11-3, the J call TRBJ2-7; 8 bases agree with TRBD2. The V segment lost 5 bases and the J segment 3 bases; nucleotides outside the gene matches: 9. The CDR3 totals 15 residues. From germline, CDR1 is SGHNT and CDR2 YENEEA. The CDR3 nucleotides are TGTGCCAGCAGCCCCGGGGGGGCCGGGAGCTACGAGCAGTACTTC. Translation gives CASSPGGAGSYEQYF.

This clone was counted a single time. The CDR3 nucleotides read TGTGCCAGCAGTGACAGACTAGCGGCCTGGGGTACGCAGTATTTT. Its protein product is CASSDRLAAWGTQYF. V usage is TRBV7-8 and J usage is TRBJ2-3, with 9 bases that match TRBD2. CDR1 is SGHVS and CDR2 is FQNEAQ in the germline V gene. V was clipped by 6 bases and J by 8 bases; unmatched bases: 12. CDR3 length: 15 amino acids.

This clone appeared a single time. The genes are TRBV6-4 and TRBJ2-7; 8 positions agree with TRBD1. Per germline, CDR1 MRHNA and CDR2 SNTAGT. With 3 bases clipped from V and 6 bases from J, the junction kept 7 bases outside the gene matches. The CDR3 is 14 residues long. The CDR3 protein is CASSERQGSSEQYF. The CDR3 DNA is TGTGCCAGCAGTGAACGACAGGGGTCTAGCGAGCAGTACTTC.

This clone turned up a few times. CDR3 amino acids: CASSLLANGELFF. In nucleotides, the CDR3 is TGTGCCAGCAGCTTGCTGGCAAACGGGGAGCTGTTTTTT. The chain is built from TRBV7-9 and TRBJ2-2; D is undetermined. The CDR3 has 13 amino acids. With 3 bases removed from V and 7 bases from J, the gap between germline ends came to 9 bases. Germline values: CDR1 SEHNR, CDR2 FQNEAQ (reference sequence).

This chain uses TRBV7-9 with TRBJ1-2; no firm D call. The CDR3 has 14 amino acids. Per germline, CDR1 SEHNR and CDR2 FQNEAQ (reference sequence). V shed 1 base and J shed 6 bases, with 12 bases lying between them. CDR3 loop: CASSLGRRWDGYTF. CDR3 DNA: TGTGCCAGCAGCTTAGGCCGCCGCTGGGATGGCTACACCTTC.

This clone was detected only a few times. The V call is TRBV28, the J call TRBJ1-2; 10 nucleotides agree with TRBD1. Unmatched junction bases numbered 7, after V lost 5 bases and J lost 4 bases. From germline, CDR1 is MDHEN and CDR2 SYDVKM. This CDR3 contains 15 residues. The CDR3 spells CASSDRGRSAYGYTF. CDR3 DNA sequence: TGTGCCAGCAGTGACAGGGGGCGATCGGCCTATGGCTACACCTTC.

The CDR3 bases are TGTGCCAGCTCATCCGACAGGCTCACAGATACGCAGTATTTT. It is translated as CASSSDRLTDTQYF. The chain employs TRBV18 and TRBJ2-3; the D gene is possibly TRBD1 (6 bases). The germline CDR1 and CDR2 sequences are KGHSH and LQKENI. The CDR3 contains 14 residues. The V and J ends lost 5 bases and 2 bases respectively, with 11 bases between them.

V is TRBV6-6 and J is TRBJ1-1, with D perhaps TRBD1 (6 bases). V lost 4 bases and J 5 bases, leaving 14 bases between the germline ends. The germline V gene encodes CDR1 MNHNY and CDR2 SVGAGI (reference sequence). CDR3 length: 14 residues. CDR3 DNA: TGTGCCAGCAGTTCTCAGGGGAAAAGTACTGAAGCTTTCTTT. Protein: CASSSQGKSTEAFF.

This chain connects TRBV27 to TRBJ1-5, with a tentative D call TRBD1 (5 bases). CDR3 length: 14 amino acids. The V gene lost 4 bases and the J gene lost 6 bases, with 13 bases spanning the gap. CDR1 MNHEY and CDR2 SMNVEV come from the germline V gene (reference sequence). The CDR3 protein is CASSWGVRGQPQHF. The CDR3 coding sequence is TGTGCCAGCAGTTGGGGGGTTCGTGGTCAGCCCCAGCATTTT.

The chain couples TRBV4-1 to TRBJ2-7; no clear D gene. Looked up from germline, CDR1 is MGHRA and CDR2 is YSYEKL. The V and J ends lost 1 base and 0 bases respectively, with 4 bases between them. CDR3 size: 13 residues. The CDR3 DNA is TGCGCCAGCAGCCAAGGCGGCTCCTACGAGCAGTACTTC. It encodes CASSQGGSYEQYF.

V is TRBV5-6 and J is TRBJ2-1, with 10 bases matching TRBD2. Germline V CDR1 and CDR2: SGHDT, YYEEEE. The junction had 16 bases not matched to a gene; V was cut back by 10 bases and J by 3 bases. This CDR3 contains 17 residues. CDR3 nucleotide sequence: TGTGCCCTAACTGGGTGGGTACTAGCGGGACGCTACAATGAGCAGTTCTTC. As protein: CALTGWVLAGRYNEQFF.

In this sample, this clone turned up a few times. J is TRBJ1-1 and V is TRBV5-1; possibly TRBD1 for D (6 bases). CDR1 is SGHRS and CDR2 is YFSETQ in the germline V gene. This CDR3 contains 14 residues. V was trimmed by 5 bases and J by 1 base, leaving 12 bases between them. CDR3 nucleotides: TGCGCCAGCAGTGTGGACAGCCCGAACACTGAAGCTTTCTTT. Residues: CASSVDSPNTEAFF.

The CDR3 here is CASSLVTYEQYF. DNA of the CDR3: TGTGCCAGCAGCTTAGTAACCTACGAGCAGTACTTC. V usage is TRBV11-2 and J usage is TRBJ2-7; D remains ambiguous. The CDR3 is 12 amino acids. Germline V gene lookup returns CDR1 SGHAT and CDR2 FQNNGV. V dropped 1 base and J dropped 2 bases, with 3 bases sitting between them. The complete variable domain, with remaining parts taken from reference TRBV11-2 and TRBJ2-7, reads EAGVAQSPRYKIIEKRQSVAFWCNPISGHATLYWYQQILGQGPKLLIQFQNNGVVDDSQLPKDRFSAERLKGVDSTLKIQPAKLEDSAVYLCASSLVTYEQYFGPGTRLTVT.